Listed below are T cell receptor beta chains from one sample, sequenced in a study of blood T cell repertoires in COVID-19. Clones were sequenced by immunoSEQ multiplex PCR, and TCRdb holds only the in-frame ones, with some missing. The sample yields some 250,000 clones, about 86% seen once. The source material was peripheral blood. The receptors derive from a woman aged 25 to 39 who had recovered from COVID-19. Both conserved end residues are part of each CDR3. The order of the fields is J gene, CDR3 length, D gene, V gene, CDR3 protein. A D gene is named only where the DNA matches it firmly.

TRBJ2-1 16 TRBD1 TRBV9 CASSPRRGQGYNEQFF
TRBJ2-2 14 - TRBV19 CASRSGGPGGELFF
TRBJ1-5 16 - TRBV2 CASSVPYRDSFQPQHF
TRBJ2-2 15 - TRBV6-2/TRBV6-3 CASSYSVLRTGELFF
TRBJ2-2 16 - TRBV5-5 CASSRTRGWNTGELFF
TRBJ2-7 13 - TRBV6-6 CASRNQTAYEQYF
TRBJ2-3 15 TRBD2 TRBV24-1 CATSDFAGGTDTQYF
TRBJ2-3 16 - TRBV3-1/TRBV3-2 CASSQEWGVSTDTQYF
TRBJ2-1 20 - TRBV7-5 CARSLVSASRSWLAYNEQFF
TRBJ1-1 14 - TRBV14 CASSLTGTFSEAFF
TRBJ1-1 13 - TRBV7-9 CASSQTVNTEAFF
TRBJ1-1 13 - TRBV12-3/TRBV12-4 CASSYTENTEAFF
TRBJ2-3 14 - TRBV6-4 CASSDGELGDTQYF
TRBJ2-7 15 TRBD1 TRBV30 CAWSVERSGGHEQYF
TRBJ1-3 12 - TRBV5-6 CASSFLLNTIYF
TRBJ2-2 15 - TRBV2 CASSEDSLSKGELFF
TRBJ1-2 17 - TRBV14 CASSQERGSRVSIGYTF
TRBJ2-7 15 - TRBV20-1 CSASDPRGSRDEQYF
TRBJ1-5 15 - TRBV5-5 CASRPGGGQHQPQHF
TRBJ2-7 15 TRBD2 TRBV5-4 CASSLVGGGPSEQYF
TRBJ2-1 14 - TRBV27 CASSLQRVGWEQFF
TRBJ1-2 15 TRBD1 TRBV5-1 CASSLNPGTGYGYTF
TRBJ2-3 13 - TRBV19 CASRTVSTDTQYF
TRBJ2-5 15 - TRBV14 CASSSSHAGLETQYF
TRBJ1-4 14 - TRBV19 CASSIRIRNEKLFF
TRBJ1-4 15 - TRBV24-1 CATSGHSATNEKLFF
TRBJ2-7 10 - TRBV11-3 CASKLGVQYF
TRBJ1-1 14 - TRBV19 CASSVRGGDTEAFF
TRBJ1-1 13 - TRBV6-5 CASGPQLNTEAFF
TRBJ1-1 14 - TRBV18 CASSPGRANTEAFF
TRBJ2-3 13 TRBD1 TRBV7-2 CASSLDRTDTQYF
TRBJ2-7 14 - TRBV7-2 CASSPRPLAGEQYF
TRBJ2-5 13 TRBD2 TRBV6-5 CASSFGLVGTQYF
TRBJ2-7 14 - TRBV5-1 CASSNADNSYEQYF
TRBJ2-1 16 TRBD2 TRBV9 CASSSRLAGVPSEQFF
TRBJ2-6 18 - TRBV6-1 CASSEWARDSSGANVLTF
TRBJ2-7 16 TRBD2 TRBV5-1 CASSSPSGTSSYEQYF
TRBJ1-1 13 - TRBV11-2 CASAIKGDTEAFF
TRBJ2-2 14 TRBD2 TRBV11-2 CASNPGRGGGELFF
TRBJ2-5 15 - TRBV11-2 CASSLGLGLQETQYF
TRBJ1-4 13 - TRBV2 CASRQDNGEKLFF
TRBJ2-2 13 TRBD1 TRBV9 CASRQGETGELFF
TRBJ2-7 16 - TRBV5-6 CASSLRRQFSSYEQYF
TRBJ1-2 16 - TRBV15 CATSRDGKGVNYGYTF
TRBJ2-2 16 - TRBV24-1 CATSDTRGANTGELFF
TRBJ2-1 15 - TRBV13 CASTSRGLTYNEQFF
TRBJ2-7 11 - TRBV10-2 CASSPSYEQYF
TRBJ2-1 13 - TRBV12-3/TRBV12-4 CASSDTIYNEQFF
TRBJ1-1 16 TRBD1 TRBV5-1 CASSWRARGQVTEAFF